These 18 T cell receptor beta chains were sequenced from one sample in a study of T cell responses to AZD1222 COVID-19 vaccine. TCRdb's copy holds only in-frame clones and misses some; the assay was immunoSEQ multiplex PCR. Seen here are fewer than 120,000 clones, about 88% observed once, and the top ten hold over 1.5%. The source was peripheral blood, collected on day 0 of AZD1222 vaccination. The receptor set was obtained from an adult in good health.

This clone was seen only once. V gene TRBV15 combines with J gene TRBJ1-6; D may be TRBD1 (6 bases). CDR1 LNHNV and CDR2 YYDKDF come from the germline V gene (reference sequence). The CDR3 contains 17 residues. V was cut by 6 bases and J by 0 bases, with 15 bases left in between. The CDR3 bases are TGTGCCACCAGGAACTTAGGGGGTAGCTCCTATAATTCACCCCTCCACTTT. Protein sequence: CATRNLGGSSYNSPLHF.

The V gene is TRBV7-8, the J gene TRBJ1-1; perhaps TRBD1 as D (6 bases). Per the germline V gene, CDR1 is SGHVS and CDR2 is FQNEAQ. This CDR3 is 15 amino acids long. Between the trimmed V and J ends, which lost 3 bases and 7 bases, there was a span of 18 bases. Written as DNA, the CDR3 is TGTGCCAGCAGCTTCCGGGGGCTTCAGGTCCGTGAAGCTTTCTTT. Translating gives CASSFRGLQVREAFF.

The chain carries TRBV6-1 and TRBJ1-1; no clear D. The germline gives CDR1 MNHNS, CDR2 SASEGT. This CDR3 spans 16 amino acids. V lost 3 bases and J 1 base, leaving 15 bases between the germline ends. The CDR3 loop reads CASSEWGVGENTEAFF. The CDR3 coding sequence is TGTGCCAGCAGTGAGTGGGGAGTAGGTGAGAACACTGAAGCTTTCTTT.

This clone was recorded once. The chain carries TRBV12-5 and TRBJ2-7, with D perhaps matching TRBD2 (5 bases). Trimming removed 7 bases from V and 6 bases from J, with 10 bases in between. This CDR3 has 11 residues. The germline V gene has CDR1 LGHNT and CDR2 FRNRAP. The CDR3 is CASAPGSEQYF. The CDR3 DNA reads as TGTGCTAGTGCACCGGGGAGCGAGCAGTACTTC.

The V gene is TRBV7-2, the J gene TRBJ2-7; D is possibly TRBD2 (6 bases). V lost 1 base, J lost 3 bases, and 13 bases lay in between. The CDR3 spans 15 residues. CDR1 and CDR2 from the germline V gene are SGHTA and FQGNSA. The CDR3 region is CASSLGIAEFYEQYF. DNA for the CDR3: TGTGCCAGCAGCTTAGGAATAGCGGAGTTCTACGAGCAGTACTTC.

The chain has TRBV19 and TRBJ2-7; D is perhaps TRBD1 (5 bases). Germline loops: CDR1 LNHDA, CDR2 SQIVND (reference sequence). Trimming shortened V by 3 bases and J by 0 bases, and 12 bases separated the two germline ends. The CDR3 length is 15 residues. The CDR3 protein is CASSIGAGYSYEQYF. The CDR3 DNA follows: TGTGCCAGTAGTATTGGGGCAGGGTACTCCTACGAGCAGTACTTC. Supplemented by reference TRBV19 and TRBJ2-7, the full variable domain reads DGGITQSPKYLFRKEGQNVTLSCEQNLNHDAMYWYRQDPGQGLRLIYYSQIVNDFQKGDIAEGYSVSREKKESFPLTVTSAQKNPTAFYLCASSIGAGYSYEQYFGPGTRLTVT.

V gene TRBV7-9 combines with J gene TRBJ2-7; D not resolved. This CDR3 has 11 amino acids. Deletions cut 4 bases from V and 4 bases from J, with 5 bases between. The germline V gene encodes CDR1 SEHNR and CDR2 FQNEAQ (reference sequence). In DNA, the CDR3 is TGTGCCAGCAGCTCGCATTACGAGCAGTACTTC. The encoded protein is CASSSHYEQYF. Full variable domain (rest looked up from reference TRBV7-9 and TRBJ2-7): DTGVSQNPRHKITKRGQNVTFRCDPISEHNRLYWYRQTLGQGPEFLTYFQNEAQLEKSRLLSDRFSAERPKGSFSTLEIQRTEQGDSAMYLCASSSHYEQYFGPGTRLTVT.

V and J are TRBV5-6 and TRBJ1-5; weak D call: TRBD1 (6 bases). V lost 5 bases and J 0 bases, leaving 15 bases between the germline ends. The CDR3 contains 16 residues. Germline V gene lookup returns CDR1 SGHDT and CDR2 YYEEEE. CDR3 nucleotides: TGTGCCAGCAGTCTACAGGGTGCTTTTAGCAATCAGCCCCAGCATTTT. Translating gives CASSLQGAFSNQPQHF.

The chain links TRBV25-1 to TRBJ1-2; D gene uncertain. CDR3 length equals 13 residues. Germline V gene lookup returns CDR1 MGHDK and CDR2 SYGVNS. V was pared by 5 bases and J by 7 bases, with 14 bases between. The CDR3 sequence is CASSPLQGIGYTF. DNA of the CDR3: TGTGCCAGCAGTCCCCTGCAAGGGATTGGCTACACCTTC.

This chain links TRBV29-1 with TRBJ1-1; TRBD1 matches at 7 bases. The CDR3 extends over 13 amino acids. Germline values: CDR1 SQVTM, CDR2 ANQGSEA. The V and J ends lost 6 bases and 7 bases, in that order; junction bases with no gene match: 11. CDR3 sequence (DNA): TGCAGCGTATATCAGGGGGTTTATGGTGAAGCTTTCTTT. This encodes CSVYQGVYGEAFF.

The V and J genes are TRBV29-1 and TRBJ1-5, with 8 bases that match TRBD1. From germline, CDR1 is SQVTM and CDR2 ANQGSEA. The CDR3 has 13 amino acids. V lost 4 bases, J lost 9 bases, and 8 bases stayed unmatched. The CDR3 nucleotides read TGCAGCGTTGGAGGACAGGGAGCTGGGCCCCAGCATTTT. This codes for CSVGGQGAGPQHF. Looking up the rest from reference TRBV29-1 and TRBJ1-5 gives the full variable domain: SAVISQKPSRDICQRGTSLTIQCQVDSQVTMMFWYRQQPGQSLTLIATANQGSEATYESGFVIDKFPISRPNLTFSTLTVSNMSPEDSSIYLCSVGGQGAGPQHFGDGTRLSIL.

CDR3 in amino acids: CASSQGAGTEAFF. CDR3 nucleotides: TGTGCCAGCAGTCAGGGGGCCGGCACTGAAGCTTTCTTT. V usage is TRBV6-5 and J usage is TRBJ1-1; 8 nucleotides align to TRBD1. Germline values: CDR1 MNHEY, CDR2 SVGAGI. This CDR3 has 13 residues. Trimming at V came to 5 bases and at J to 4 bases, leaving 3 bases not matched to a gene.

The rearrangement links TRBV10-1 to TRBJ2-1, with D tentatively TRBD1 (5 bases). Germline CDR1 WNHNN, CDR2 SYGVQD (reference sequence). V was pared by 0 bases and J by 2 bases, with 11 bases between. The CDR3 has 16 amino acids. CDR3 sequence (DNA): TGCGCCAGCAGTGAGTCGCCAGGGTTGACCTACAATGAGCAGTTCTTC. This translates into CASSESPGLTYNEQFF.

The rearrangement uses TRBV2 and TRBJ1-4, with no clear D. This CDR3 has 15 residues. Germline V gives CDR1 SNHLY, CDR2 FYNNEI. V was shortened by 2 bases and J by 0 bases, with 7 bases between the two germline ends. CDR3 in DNA: TGTGCCAGCAGTGAATCAGTTGCAACTAATGAAAAACTGTTTTTT. It translates to CASSESVATNEKLFF.

This clone was seen a single time. J is TRBJ1-4 and V is TRBV6-5; 7 bases agree with TRBD1. The CDR3 covers 16 residues. Germline V gene sequence: CDR1 MNHEY, CDR2 SVGAGI. V was pared by 0 bases and J by 4 bases, with 5 bases of the junction left unmatched. The CDR3 region has the DNA TGTGCCAGCAGTTACTCCAACAGGGGCCATAATGAAAAACTGTTTTTT. Protein sequence: CASSYSNRGHNEKLFF.

CDR3 sequence reads: CASSWGLAVKTQYF. CDR3 sequence (DNA): TGTGCCAGCAGCTGGGGACTAGCCGTAAAGACCCAGTACTTC. The chain has TRBV5-8 and TRBJ2-5, with 9 bases lining up with TRBD2. CDR3 length equals 14 residues. With V trimmed by 3 bases and J by 6 bases, 6 bases remained unmatched. Germline V gives CDR1 SGHTS, CDR2 YDEGEE.

V and J are TRBV7-8 and TRBJ2-5; D remains unclear. Trimming cost V 8 bases and J 5 bases, with 12 bases left between them. CDR3 length: 12 residues. CDR1 is SGHVS and CDR2 is FQNEAQ in the germline V gene. CDR3 nucleotide sequence: TGTGCCAGCGGAAAGAAACACGAGACCCAGTACTTC. Translation gives CASGKKHETQYF.

This chain links TRBV29-1 with TRBJ1-1; the D is unclear. The CDR3 contains 9 residues. In germline, CDR1 is SQVTM, CDR2 ANQGSEA. The V gene lost 3 bases and the J gene lost 11 bases, with 7 bases spanning the gap. The CDR3 coding sequence is TGCAGCGTTGACAGTGGCGCTTTCTTT. As protein: CSVDSGAFF.